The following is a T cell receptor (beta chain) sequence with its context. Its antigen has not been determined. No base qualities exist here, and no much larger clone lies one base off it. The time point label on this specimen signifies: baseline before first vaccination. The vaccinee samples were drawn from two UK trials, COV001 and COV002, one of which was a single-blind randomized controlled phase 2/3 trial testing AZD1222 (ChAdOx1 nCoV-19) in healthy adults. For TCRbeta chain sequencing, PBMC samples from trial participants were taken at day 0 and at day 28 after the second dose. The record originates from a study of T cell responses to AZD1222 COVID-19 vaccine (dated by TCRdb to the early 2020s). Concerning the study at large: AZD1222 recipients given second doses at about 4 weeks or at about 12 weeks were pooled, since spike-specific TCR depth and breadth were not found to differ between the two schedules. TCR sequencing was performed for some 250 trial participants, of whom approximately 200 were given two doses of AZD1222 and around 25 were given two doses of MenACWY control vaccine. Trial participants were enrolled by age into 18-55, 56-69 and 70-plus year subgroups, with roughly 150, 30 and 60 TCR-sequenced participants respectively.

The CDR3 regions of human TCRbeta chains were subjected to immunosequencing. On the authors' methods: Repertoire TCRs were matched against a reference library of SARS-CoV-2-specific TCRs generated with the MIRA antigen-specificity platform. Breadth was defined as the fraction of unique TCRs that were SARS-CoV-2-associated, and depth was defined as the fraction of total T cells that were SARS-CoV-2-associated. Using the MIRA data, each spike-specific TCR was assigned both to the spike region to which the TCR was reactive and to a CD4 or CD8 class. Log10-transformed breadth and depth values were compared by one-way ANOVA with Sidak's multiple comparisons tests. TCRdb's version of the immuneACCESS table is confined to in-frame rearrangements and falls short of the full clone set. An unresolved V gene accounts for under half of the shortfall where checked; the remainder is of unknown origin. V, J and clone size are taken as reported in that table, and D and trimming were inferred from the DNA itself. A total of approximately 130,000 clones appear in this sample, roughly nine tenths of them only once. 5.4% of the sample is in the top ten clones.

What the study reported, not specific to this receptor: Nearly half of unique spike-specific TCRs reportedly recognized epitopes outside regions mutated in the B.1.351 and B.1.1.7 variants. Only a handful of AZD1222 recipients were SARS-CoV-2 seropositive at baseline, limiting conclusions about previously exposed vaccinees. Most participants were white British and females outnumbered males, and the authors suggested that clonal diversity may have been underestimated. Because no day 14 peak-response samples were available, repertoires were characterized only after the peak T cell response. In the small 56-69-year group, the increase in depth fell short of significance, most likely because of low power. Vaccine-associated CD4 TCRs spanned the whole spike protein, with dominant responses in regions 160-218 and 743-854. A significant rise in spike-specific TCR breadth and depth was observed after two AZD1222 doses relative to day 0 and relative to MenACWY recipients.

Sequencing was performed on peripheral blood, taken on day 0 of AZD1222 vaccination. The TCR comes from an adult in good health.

The nucleotides are TGCAGCGTTGCCCGCGGAAACTTCTACGAGCAGTACTTC. Translated, this is CSVARGNFYEQYF. The rearrangement combines TRBV29-1 with TRBJ2-7; the D gene is not confidently resolved. Taken from the germline V gene, the CDR1 and CDR2 loops are SQVTM and ANQGSEA. The cysteine opens and the phenylalanine closes a CDR3 of 13 amino acids. Of the read, only the CDR3 DNA is kept; its 39 bases are in frame from base 1. V is pared back by 4 bases and J by 3 bases, with 13 bases lying between the germline termini.